Below are 5 T cell receptor beta chains sequenced from a single sample in a study of T-cell memory formation after mild COVID-19. TCRdb reprocessed the 5' RACE reads via MiXCR and lists one record per CDR3 protein. The sample includes about 140,000 distinct CDR3 sequences, more than 13% of them seen just once. Sequenced: PBMCs or a T cell subset sorted from them (not recorded which). These receptors were obtained from an adult woman who had mild COVID-19 (a few samples of this study predate the infection). Cell type and time point are not known.

Details on this clonotype: An end of the junction does not agree with germline; a read error may underlie this. CDR3 residues: CASSLGGLAGANQQFF. For the CDR3, the DNA is TGTGCCAGCAGCTTAGGGGGACTAGCGGGGGCCAATCAGCAGTTCTTC. This sequence joins TRBV7-8 and TRBJ2-1, with 14 bases lining up with TRBD2. There are 16 residues in the CDR3. The germline V gene has CDR1 SGHVS and CDR2 FQNEAQ.

This chain uses TRBV20-1 with TRBJ2-5, with TRBD1 identical over 7 bases. V lost 6 bases and J lost 2; bases outside the gene matches: 6. CDR3 length: 13 residues. Germline V gene sequence: CDR1 DFQATT, CDR2 SNEGSKA (reference sequence). Written as DNA, the CDR3 is TGCAGTGCCGACAGGGTAGAACAAGAGACCCAGTACTTC. This translates into CSADRVEQETQYF.

This chain joins TRBV5-1 and TRBJ1-1; D is uncertain. Trimming cost V 0 bases and J 11 bases, with 14 bases left between them. The V gene's germline CDR1 is SGHRS and CDR2 YFSETQ. CDR3 length: 13 residues. CDR3 region: CASSLGGVKGAFF. In DNA form, the CDR3 reads TGCGCCAGCAGCTTGGGAGGTGTCAAAGGGGCTTTCTTT. The variable domain in full, completed from reference TRBV5-1 and TRBJ1-1, reads KAGVTQTPRYLIKTRGQQVTLSCSPISGHRSVSWYQQTPGQGLQFLFEYFSETQRNKGNFPGRFSGRQFSNSRSEMNVSTLELGDSALYLCASSLGGVKGAFFGQGTRLTVV.

This clonotype was seen repeatedly, ten times or more. The V and J genes are TRBV5-1 and TRBJ2-1; D is uncertain. Trimming removed 0 bases from V and 8 bases from J, with 9 bases in between. Germline values: CDR1 SGHRS, CDR2 YFSETQ. The CDR3 runs to 13 residues. As DNA, the CDR3 is TGCGCCAGCAGCTTGGCCCCCGGGCATGAGCAGTTCTTC. This codes for CASSLAPGHEQFF.

This clonotype was recorded a few times. The chain has TRBV30 and TRBJ2-7, with D uncertain. The V end was cut by 5 bases, the J end by 2 bases, with 7 bases between. This CDR3 has 11 residues. Germline-derived CDR1 and CDR2 are GTSNPN and SVGIG (reference sequence). CDR3 sequence: CAWGPTYEQYF. The CDR3 nucleotides are TGTGCCTGGGGTCCTACCTACGAGCAGTACTTC.